This TCR beta chain derives from a study of a mutant IDH1 vaccine in newly diagnosed glioma (dated by TCRdb to the early 2020s). A note on the overall study: Of the roughly 30 treated patients, approximately 62% were male and around 40% were female, and a mean age of roughly 40 years was recorded. Before enrollment, most patients had been given radiochemotherapy with temozolomide as standard therapy, while the rest had received either radiotherapy alone or temozolomide alone. Peripheral blood was collected at six visits: V03 (baseline), V05, V07, V10, V12 and V13. For exploratory analyses, fewer than 30 treated patients had longitudinal TCRB deep sequencing done wherever samples were available.

The sample's time point label is to be understood as: baseline, week 1 (first vaccination visit). This specimen's treatment or condition label, interpreted: pre-vaccination baseline after standard-of-care therapy. Donors had newly diagnosed WHO grade 3 or 4 IDH1-mutant astrocytomas with loss of nuclear ATRX. The samples were drawn from NOA16, a multicentre, single-arm, open-label phase I trial in Germany that tested a mutant IDH1 peptide vaccine in humans for the first time. Blood drawn at visit V03 was used as the baseline sample for immunogenicity testing. Genomic DNA for TCRB sequencing was extracted from EDTA blood using the DNeasy Blood and Tissue Kit. The library came from the immunoSEQ multiplex PCR assay. Rearranged TCR beta chain sequences were amplified with the hsTCRB Kit following the manufacturer's protocol. TCRB libraries were sequenced on an Illumina MiSeq. From the authors' description of their analysis: The kit vendor's proprietary platform handled demultiplexing, trimming and gene mapping. The source is immuneACCESS, and TCRdb retained only in-frame sequences with V and J called. Part of the clones is not carried over; for the studies checked, unresolved V genes explain less than half of this, and the remainder is unexplained. D and trimming come from the DNA, and the V and J calls and clone size come from that table. The sample has about 67,000 clones on record, about four fifths of them singletons. Approximately 4.5% of the sample belongs to the ten largest clones.

V loses 1 base of germline sequence and J loses 7 bases, and the interval between the two ends is 14 bases. There are 14 amino acids in the CDR3, from cysteine to phenylalanine inclusive. Only the CDR3 part of the read is kept: 42 bases, read in frame from the first base. CDR1 and CDR2, per the germline V gene, are SGHDN and FVKESK. On this clone itself: The clone's antigen remains unknown. Base qualities are not provided; no much larger clone lies one nucleotide away.

The study at large found these results: Immune responses induced by the vaccine were seen in around 94% of patients across multiple MHC alleles. Pseudoprogression appeared unrelated to alterations in the top peripheral T cell clonotypes detected by TCRB sequencing. PBMC samples for TCRB deep sequencing were selected based on availability. The authors noted that analyses of patient blood samples could not be reproduced because of sample limitations.

Recombination joined TRBV14 with TRBJ2-7, with no reliable assignment of the D segment. This receptor was obtained from a woman younger than 30 with glioma. Some clones in this sample may be carry-over from other donors' samples. Specimen: peripheral blood mononuclear cells (PBMCs), collected from a glioma patient treated with radiotherapy, temozolomide or both. DNA sequence: TGTGCCAGCAGCCAAGCGGGCCGCATGAGGGAGCAGTACTTC. It translates as CASSQAGRMREQYF.